Each of the 13 T cell receptor beta chains below was sequenced from the same sample in a study of response to subunit inactivated influenza vaccine. TCRdb reprocessed the RT-PCR reads via MiXCR and lists one record per CDR3 protein. The sample shows about 530,000 distinct CDR3 sequences, about 10% of them seen only once. Sequencing was performed on PBMCs from blood, taken on the day of vaccination. All receptors derive from a man over 45 who received an inactivated influenza vaccine.

This clonotype was counted only a few times. This sequence joins TRBV3-1 and TRBJ2-2; TRBD2 matches 12 bases. The CDR3 contains 16 residues. With 4 bases clipped from V and 4 bases from J, the junction kept 4 bases outside the gene matches. Germline V gene data show CDR1 as LGHDT and CDR2 as YNNKEL (reference sequence). In nucleotides, the CDR3 is TGTGCCAGCAGCCGACTAGCGGGAGAGAGCACCGGGGAGCTGTTTTTT. Amino acids: CASSRLAGESTGELFF.

This clonotype was counted many times. The V gene is TRBV10-3, the J gene TRBJ2-1; TRBD2 matches at 9 bases. The length of the CDR3 is 14 residues. Germline trimming cut 4 bases from V and 9 bases from J; bases unmatched to any gene: 7. Germline values: CDR1 ENHRY, CDR2 SYGVKD. CDR3: CAISGNSGSLEQFF. For the CDR3, the DNA is TGTGCCATCAGTGGGAATAGCGGGAGTCTTGAGCAGTTCTTC.

The V call is TRBV20-1, the J call TRBJ2-5, with D perhaps TRBD1 (6 bases). This CDR3 is built from 14 residues. Looked up from germline, CDR1 is DFQATT and CDR2 is SNEGSKA (reference sequence). Trimming took off 5 bases at V and 4 bases at J, with 17 bases between the two ends. In DNA, the CDR3 is TGCAGTGCTCCGGCGGGTGGGGGCCCAGAGACCCAGTACTTC. Its translation: CSAPAGGGPETQYF.

V gene TRBV7-2 combines with J gene TRBJ1-2, with 10 bases matching TRBD1. Losses at the gene ends were 6 bases for V and 8 bases for J; bases not matched to a gene: 15. CDR1 is SGHTA, CDR2 FQGNSA, per germline. This CDR3 is built from 16 residues. In DNA form, the CDR3 reads TGTGCCAGCAGTGAAAAAGCGGGGACAGGGGTGGGAGGCTACACCTTC. Amino acids: CASSEKAGTGVGGYTF.

This clonotype was counted ten times or more. The CDR3 protein is CASSLGAVGETQYF. The CDR3 nucleotides read TGTGCCAGCAGCCTCGGCGCCGTGGGGGAGACCCAGTACTTC. This chain links TRBV5-5 with TRBJ2-5; unclear D gene. V lost 4 bases and J lost 5, with 15 bases in between. Per the germline V gene, CDR1 is SGHKS and CDR2 is YYEKEE (reference sequence). This CDR3 comprises 14 residues.

The table lists this clonotype with many counts. The chain couples TRBV29-1 to TRBJ1-1; D not certain. The CDR3 runs to 12 residues. With 7 bases removed from V and 0 bases from J, the gap between germline ends came to 9 bases. Germline loops: CDR1 SQVTM, CDR2 ANQGSEA. The CDR3 nucleotides read TGCAGCGCAATGACAATGAACACTGAAGCTTTCTTT. Translating gives CSAMTMNTEAFF.

The chain is built from TRBV7-2 and TRBJ1-1; no reliable D call. CDR3 length: 14 amino acids. Trimming left V 1 base short and J 6 bases short, with 12 bases between. The germline CDR1 and CDR2 sequences are SGHTA and FQGNSA. In DNA, the CDR3 is TGTGCCAGCAGCTTAGGTCGGCAGTCCTCTGAAGCTTTCTTT. This sequence encodes CASSLGRQSSEAFF.

The CDR3 spells CASSPTVNNEQFF. In DNA form, the CDR3 reads TGTGCCAGCAGCCCGACAGTTAACAATGAGCAGTTCTTC. The V gene is TRBV7-3, the J gene TRBJ2-1, with TRBD1 as a possible D gene (5 bases). The germline V gene encodes CDR1 SGHTA and CDR2 FQGTGA. The CDR3 covers 13 residues. Trimming pared 5 bases from V and 5 bases from J, leaving 10 bases between.

This clonotype has more than one count but fewer than ten. The J gene is TRBJ2-2, the V gene TRBV2, with D possibly being TRBD1 (5 bases). Trimming left V 5 bases short and J 1 base short, with 8 bases between. The CDR3 contains 14 residues. Germline values: CDR1 SNHLY, CDR2 FYNNEI. DNA of the CDR3: TGTGCCAGCAGTCCGACAGTGAACACCGGGGAGCTGTTTTTT. The encoded protein is CASSPTVNTGELFF.

The chain links TRBV20-1 to TRBJ2-5; 8 nucleotides match TRBD1. Germline CDR1 is DFQATT and CDR2 is SNEGSKA (reference sequence). The CDR3 extends over 13 amino acids. V lost 5 bases, J lost 4 bases, and 6 bases stayed unmatched. CDR3 protein: CSARQGRRETQYF. CDR3 coding DNA: TGCAGTGCTCGACAGGGGAGGCGAGAGACCCAGTACTTC.

In this sample, this clonotype turned up once. The chain links TRBV20-1 to TRBJ2-7; TRBD2 aligns across 9 bases. With V trimmed by 3 bases and J by 7 bases, 16 bases remained unmatched. The germline gives CDR1 DFQATT, CDR2 SNEGSKA (reference sequence). The CDR3 runs 16 residues. The CDR3 DNA is TGCAGTGCTAGGACACCCCCGGGACTAGCTGGACGGGAGCAGTACTTC. This codes for CSARTPPGLAGREQYF.

A few counts support this clonotype. The chain couples TRBV20-1 to TRBJ2-7; TRBD1 is a possible D gene (5 bases). This CDR3 is built from 13 residues. CDR1 and CDR2 from the germline V gene are DFQATT and SNEGSKA (reference sequence). Trimming shortened V by 3 bases and J by 2 bases, and 11 bases separated the two germline ends. The CDR3 DNA is TGCAGTGCTAGGGACACCTTTACCTACGAGCAGTACTTC. Translation: CSARDTFTYEQYF.

The rearrangement joins TRBV12-3 or TRBV12-4 to TRBJ2-7; the D gene is possibly TRBD2 (5 bases). The length of the CDR3 is 13 residues. Between the trimmed V and J ends, which lost 10 bases and 4 bases, there was a span of 17 bases. CDR3 nucleotides: TGTGCCATCAGCCGCGGTGGCGGGTACGAGCAGTACTTC. It encodes CAISRGGGYEQYF.